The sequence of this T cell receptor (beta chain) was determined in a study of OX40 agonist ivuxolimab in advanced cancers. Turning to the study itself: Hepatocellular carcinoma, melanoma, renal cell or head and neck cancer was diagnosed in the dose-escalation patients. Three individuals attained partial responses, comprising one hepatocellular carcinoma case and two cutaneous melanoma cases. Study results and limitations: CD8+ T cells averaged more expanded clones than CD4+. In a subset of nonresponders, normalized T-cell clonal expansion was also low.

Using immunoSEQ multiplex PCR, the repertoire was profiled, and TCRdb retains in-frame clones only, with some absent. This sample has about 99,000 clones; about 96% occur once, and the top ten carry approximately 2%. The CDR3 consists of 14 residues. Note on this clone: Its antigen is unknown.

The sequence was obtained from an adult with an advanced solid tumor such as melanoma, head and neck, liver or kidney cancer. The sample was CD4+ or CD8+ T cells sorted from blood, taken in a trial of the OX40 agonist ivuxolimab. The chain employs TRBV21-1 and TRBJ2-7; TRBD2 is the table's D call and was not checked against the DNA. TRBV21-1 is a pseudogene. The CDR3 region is CASSKAREACEQYF. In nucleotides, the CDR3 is TGTGCCAGCAGCAAAGCCAGGGAGGCTTGTGAGCAGTACTTC.